These 24 T cell receptor beta chains were all obtained from the same sample, sequenced in a study of shared clonotypes between healthy human individuals. Using immunoSEQ multiplex PCR, the repertoire was profiled, and TCRdb retains in-frame clones only, with some absent. The sample has some 510,000 clones; approximately 79% are singletons. The sequenced sample was PBMCs. These receptors originate from a woman in her 40s in good health. Some clones in this sample may be carry-over from other donors' samples.

This clone appeared once. This chain joins TRBV5-1 and TRBJ2-7; TRBD1 aligns across 11 bases. There are 15 residues in the CDR3. Germline V gene lookup returns CDR1 SGHRS and CDR2 YFSETQ. V lost 2 bases and J lost 6; bases outside the gene matches: 7. The CDR3 sequence: CASSFEGQGVSEQYF. For the CDR3, the DNA is TGCGCCAGCAGCTTCGAGGGACAGGGGGTGTCCGAGCAGTACTTC.

The chain couples TRBV6-4 to TRBJ2-3, with D perhaps being TRBD1 or TRBD2 (6 bases each). Per germline, CDR1 MRHNA and CDR2 SNTAGT. CDR3 size: 16 residues. Trimming cost V 7 bases and J 2 bases, with 19 bases left between them. CDR3 coding DNA: TGTGCCAGCAACAAGGGGGGTTTTATGCACACAGATACGCAGTATTTT. As protein: CASNKGGFMHTDTQYF.

V and J are TRBV5-3 and TRBJ1-1; the D gene is possibly TRBD1 (6 bases). TRBV5-3 is an ORF, with its function uncertain. Trimming removed 3 bases from V and 4 bases from J, with 10 bases in between. The CDR3 totals 13 residues. The CDR3 sequence: CARSSPGATEAFF. The CDR3, as DNA: TGTGCCAGAAGCTCCCCGGGGGCCACTGAAGCTTTCTTT.

The chain couples TRBV7-3 to TRBJ2-2, with D maybe TRBD2 (6 bases). The CDR3 covers 16 residues. Germline V gene lookup returns CDR1 SGHTA and CDR2 FQGTGA. V lost 1 base and J 6 bases, leaving 15 bases between the germline ends. The CDR3 bases are TGTGCCAGCAGCTTAAGCCGTCTAGCGTTCGCCGGGGAGCTGTTTTTT. Encoded protein: CASSLSRLAFAGELFF.

The chain joins TRBV18 to TRBJ2-1; 7 nucleotides agree with TRBD2. Germline V gives CDR1 KGHSH, CDR2 LQKENI. The V and J ends lost 0 bases and 6 bases, in that order; junction bases with no gene match: 8. The CDR3 consists of 16 residues. CDR3 nucleotide sequence: TGTGCCAGCTCACCACCAAAGTGGGAGGGGAGCAATGAGCAGTTCTTC. It is translated as CASSPPKWEGSNEQFF.

This sequence joins TRBV7-9 and TRBJ1-1; D gene ambiguous. Trimming stripped 8 bases from V and 2 bases from J, with 12 bases between. The CDR3 is made up of 13 amino acids. Germline V gives CDR1 SEHNR, CDR2 FQNEAQ (reference sequence). The CDR3: CASQLGPNTEAFF. CDR3 coding DNA: TGTGCCAGCCAACTAGGGCCAAACACTGAAGCTTTCTTT.

V usage is TRBV2 and J usage is TRBJ1-3; D not certain. This CDR3 contains 14 residues. The germline V gene has CDR1 SNHLY and CDR2 FYNNEI. Trimming left V 4 bases short and J 1 base short, with 8 bases between. DNA for the CDR3: TGTGCCAGCAGTGTGGCGGATTCTGGAAACACCATATATTTT. Its protein is CASSVADSGNTIYF.

The rearrangement links TRBV5-1 to TRBJ2-5; the D is unclear. With 5 bases removed from V and 5 bases from J, the gap between germline ends came to 13 bases. The CDR3 is 13 amino acids. The germline gives CDR1 SGHRS, CDR2 YFSETQ. CDR3 residues: CASSRTERETQYF. CDR3 bases: TGCGCCAGCAGTCGAACCGAACGGGAGACCCAGTACTTC.

V is TRBV6-1 and J is TRBJ2-5; 8 nucleotides agree with TRBD2. Germline V gene data show CDR1 as MNHNS and CDR2 as SASEGT. After removal of 6 bases from V and 7 bases from J, the junction contained 10 bases not matched to a gene. The CDR3 spans 14 residues. In DNA form, the CDR3 reads TGTGCCAGCAGGGCGGGACTAGGTGCCGGGACCCAGTACTTC. This sequence encodes CASRAGLGAGTQYF.

The CDR3 region has the DNA TGCGCCAGCAGCCCGCAAGGGGAGAACACTGAAGCTTTCTTT. Its translation is CASSPQGENTEAFF. This rearrangement joins TRBV4-1 to TRBJ1-1, with TRBD1 as a possible D gene (5 bases). Germline V CDR1 and CDR2: MGHRA, YSYEKL. Trimming took off 4 bases at V and 1 base at J, with 10 bases between the two ends. The CDR3 contains 14 residues.

In this sample, this clone turned up a few times. This chain joins TRBV6-6 and TRBJ2-7, with 10 bases lining up with TRBD1. The V and J ends lost 6 bases and 3 bases, in that order; junction bases with no gene match: 8. This CDR3 contains 15 residues. Looked up from germline, CDR1 is MNHNY and CDR2 is SVGAGI (reference sequence). The CDR3 region is CASSIRTGGRYEQYF. CDR3 bases: TGTGCCAGCAGCATCAGGACAGGGGGGCGCTACGAGCAGTACTTC.

The chain is built from TRBV7-6 and TRBJ1-5; D unclear. V lost 2 bases, J lost 0 bases, and 11 bases lay in between. The CDR3 spans 16 residues. CDR1 SGHVS and CDR2 FNYEAQ come from the germline V gene. This chain's CDR3 is CASSLLEDYSNQPQHF. In DNA form, the CDR3 reads TGTGCCAGCAGCTTATTGGAAGATTATAGCAATCAGCCCCAGCATTTT.

This clone was detected only once. The CDR3 loop reads CASSVRGRITDTQYF. Here the CDR3 DNA reads TGTGCCAGCAGCGTAAGGGGGCGGATCACAGATACGCAGTATTTT. V gene TRBV9 combines with J gene TRBJ2-3, with TRBD1 identical over 7 bases. The CDR3 has 15 amino acids. J was trimmed by 2 bases and V by 1 base; bases with no gene match: 4. The germline gives CDR1 SGDLS, CDR2 YYNGEE.

The CDR3 region has the DNA TGTGCCAGCATAGGCGTCGATACGCAGTATTTT. Its protein is CASIGVDTQYF. The chain combines TRBV2 with TRBJ2-3; no clear D gene. CDR3 size: 11 residues. The germline CDR1 and CDR2 sequences are SNHLY and FYNNEI. V lost 7 bases, J lost 6 bases, and 8 bases lay in between.

This chain connects TRBV19 to TRBJ2-1; 9 bases agree with TRBD2. This CDR3 comprises 15 residues. CDR1 and CDR2 from the germline V gene are LNHDA and SQIVND (reference sequence). V shed 3 bases, J shed 7 bases, and the junction held 7 bases outside the gene matches. The CDR3 bases are TGTGCCAGTAGTATTACTAGCGGGCCGGGGAATGAGCAGTTCTTC. This sequence encodes CASSITSGPGNEQFF.

The CDR3, as DNA: TGTGCCAGCAGTGATTTTCTAACTGAAGCTTTCTTT. It yields the protein CASSDFLTEAFF. The chain recombines TRBV2 with TRBJ1-1; no clear D. CDR1 SNHLY and CDR2 FYNNEI come from the germline V gene. The CDR3 contains 12 residues. V gave up 3 bases and J gave up 5 bases, with 7 bases separating them.

CDR3 sequence (DNA): TGCGCCAGCTCGTGGGGTTACAATGAGCAGTTCTTC. Protein: CASSWGYNEQFF. The rearrangement uses TRBV10-2 and TRBJ2-1; D remains ambiguous. Germline assignment: CDR1 WSHSY and CDR2 SAAADI. V lost 8 bases and J lost 4, with 9 bases in between. The CDR3 extends over 12 amino acids.

The gene calls are TRBV19 and TRBJ2-1; TRBD1 matches 7 bases. V shed 3 bases, J shed 1 base, and the junction held 3 bases outside the gene matches. In germline, CDR1 is LNHDA, CDR2 SQIVND (reference sequence). CDR3 length: 15 amino acids. The CDR3 DNA follows: TGTGCCAGTAGTATTTCACAGGGGTCCTACAATGAGCAGTTCTTC. This sequence encodes CASSISQGSYNEQFF.

The sample holds one count of this clone. The rearrangement joins TRBV2 to TRBJ2-3; 10 nucleotides agree with TRBD2. Unmatched junction bases numbered 9, after V lost 5 bases and J lost 4 bases. The V gene's germline CDR1 is SNHLY and CDR2 FYNNEI. The CDR3 loop spans 16 amino acids. CDR3 DNA sequence: TGTGCCAGCAGTCCTGACAGCGGGAGGGTCCCAGATACGCAGTATTTT. Its protein is CASSPDSGRVPDTQYF.

This clone was recorded many times. The chain employs TRBV7-2 and TRBJ1-2, with 9 bases that match TRBD1. CDR1 SGHTA and CDR2 FQGNSA come from the germline V gene. This CDR3 has 19 amino acids. Trimming removed 5 bases from V and 0 bases from J; junction bases left unmatched: 16. The CDR3 DNA sequence: TGTGCCAGCAGCAGAACAGGGGGCGGCTTAACCCCTGCTAACTATGGCTACACCTTC. Protein sequence: CASSRTGGGLTPANYGYTF.

The CDR3 here is CASSLSLGSTGEQFF. CDR3 DNA sequence: TGTGCCAGCAGTTTATCATTAGGCAGCACCGGAGAGCAGTTCTTC. V usage is TRBV28 and J usage is TRBJ2-1; no firm D call. CDR3 size: 15 residues. Germline V CDR1 and CDR2: MDHEN, SYDVKM. Trimming removed 1 base from V and 10 bases from J, with 17 bases in between.

This rearrangement joins TRBV7-6 to TRBJ2-1, with 10 bases fitting TRBD2. J lost 9 bases, V lost 4 bases, and 0 bases had no gene match. Per the germline V gene, CDR1 is SGHVS and CDR2 is FNYEAQ. The CDR3 is 12 amino acids. CDR3 residues: CASSSSGSEQFF. The CDR3 bases are TGTGCCAGCAGCTCTAGCGGGAGTGAGCAGTTCTTC.

The chain links TRBV5-4 to TRBJ2-3, with D possibly TRBD1 on 5 matching bases. The V and J ends lost 0 bases and 0 bases respectively, with 11 bases between them. CDR1 is SGHNT and CDR2 is YYREEE in the germline V gene (reference sequence). This CDR3 has 16 residues. CDR3 residues: CASSLGWTPSTDTQYF. Written as DNA, the CDR3 is TGTGCCAGCAGCTTGGGATGGACACCTAGCACAGATACGCAGTATTTT. Looking up the rest from reference TRBV5-4 and TRBJ2-3 gives the full variable domain: ETGVTQSPTHLIKTRGQQVTLRCSSQSGHNTVSWYQQALGQGPQFIFQYYREEENGRGNFPPRFSGLQFPNYSSELNVNALELDDSALYLCASSLGWTPSTDTQYFGPGTRLTVL.

The rearrangement links TRBV5-1 to TRBJ2-5; D gene uncertain. Germline assignment: CDR1 SGHRS and CDR2 YFSETQ. There are 14 residues in the CDR3. Trimming removed 6 bases at V and 1 base at J, with 13 bases between. The DNA for the CDR3 is TGCGCCAGCACCTCTGGGAACGGCCAAGAGACCCAGTACTTC. Translating it yields CASTSGNGQETQYF.